This T cell receptor beta chain was identified during a study of shared clonotypes between healthy human individuals. Deep-level settings were used for running the assay. The table came from immunoSEQ multiplex PCR; TCRdb's copy has only in-frame clones and leaves some out. The repertoire has some 350,000 clones, 74% of them found once; the top ten carry around a tenth. The CDR3 extends over 13 amino acids. V was trimmed by 1 base and J by 7 bases, leaving 11 bases between them. Germline V gene lookup returns CDR1 SGHNT and CDR2 YYREEE (reference sequence). The TCR was taken from a man younger than 40 in good health. Sequenced sample: memory CD4+ T cells sorted from blood. Subset reported: CD45RA-negative fraction. The gene calls are TRBV5-4 and TRBJ2-5; D gene ambiguous. CDR3 residues: CASSLRPPGTQYF. CDR3 DNA sequence: TGTGCCAGCAGCTTGCGCCCGCCGGGGACCCAGTACTTC.